This is a list of T cell receptor beta chains from one sample in a study of monozygotic twins with inflammatory bowel disease. TCRdb reprocessed the 5' RACE reads, with one entry per CDR3 protein and no DNA. The listing records about 330,000 distinct CDR3 sequences. Source material: blood. Every receptor here comes from a human donor with ulcerative colitis or Crohn's disease, or a healthy co-twin of an affected twin (not recorded which). Both conserved end residues are part of each CDR3.

v_call	j_call	cdr3_aa
TRBV10-3	TRBJ2-1	CAISESLGGSYNEQFF
TRBV5-1	TRBJ2-5	CASSLLEAGARSETQYF
TRBV4-2	TRBJ2-6	CASSQETSSGANVLTF
TRBV6-1	TRBJ2-7	CASRSRTGAYEQYF
TRBV15	TRBJ1-4	CATSRDRELGRVLF
TRBV12-3/TRBV12-4	TRBJ1-2	CASSPTGTGYGYTF
TRBV7-2	TRBJ2-7	CASTRQGIAAYEQYF
TRBV5-1	TRBJ2-1	CASSLETGAYNEQFF
TRBV7-2	TRBJ2-7	CASSLGWGYEQYF
TRBV28	TRBJ1-5	CASSQATGTGTQPQHF
TRBV29-1	TRBJ1-6	CSVGEGFGSPLHF
TRBV6-1	TRBJ1-5	CASSDGSGSGNQPQHF
TRBV3-1	TRBJ2-1	CASTGRGGNEQFF
TRBV5-6	TRBJ2-2	CASSSLMRQGIRRPGELFF
TRBV14	TRBJ1-1	CASSQDLQGEAFF
TRBV7-8	TRBJ1-2	CASSRQGRANYGYTF
TRBV5-6	TRBJ1-1	CASSFTGGSNTEAFF
TRBV12-3/TRBV12-4	TRBJ1-2	CAVRESSNYGYTF
TRBV7-9	TRBJ1-4	CASSQAAGVEKLFF
TRBV7-2	TRBJ2-7	CASSPWGSGGAKYEQYF
TRBV12-5	TRBJ2-7	CASGLGNWNYEQYF
TRBV5-1	TRBJ2-1	CASSARTGGDNEQFF
TRBV20-1	TRBJ2-7	CSARASWRTIDYEQYF
TRBV12-3/TRBV12-4	TRBJ1-1	CASSSRDRDGTEAFF
TRBV20-1	TRBJ2-7	CSAGSGSRDYEQYF
TRBV29-1	TRBJ2-7	CSVDGTGGSYEQYF
TRBV20-1	TRBJ2-5	CSARDRGTGFETQYF
TRBV2	TRBJ2-1	CASTGDAGDLNEQFF
TRBV27	TRBJ2-5	CASARRQLETQYF